This is a list of T cell receptor beta chains from one sample in a study of blood T cell repertoires in COVID-19. This table comes from immunoSEQ multiplex PCR, and its TCRdb copy is limited to in-frame clones, with some not included. The sample contains a few hundred thousand clones, about 89% of which appear only once. Sequenced material: peripheral blood. The receptors stem from a woman aged 45-60 years who had recovered from COVID-19. Both conserved end residues are part of each CDR3. The D gene is left open where the match is weak. Only some rows state a clone size, as once, few, many or a class for expanded clones.

>-|TRBD1|TRBV27|TRBJ1-5
TGTGCCAGCAGTTTAGGTCCTTGGACAGGGGCCTTGCAGCCCCAGCATTTT
CASSLGPWTGALQPQHF
>-|-|TRBV4-1|TRBJ1-3
TGCGCCAGCAGCCGCCTCACAGGGTCTGGAAACACCATATATTTT
CASSRLTGSGNTIYF
>-|-|TRBV6-6|TRBJ1-2
TGTGCCAGCAGTTCGAAAGGGAGGGAGAATGGCTACACCTTC
CASSSKGRENGYTF
>-|TRBD2|TRBV9|TRBJ2-3
TGTGCCAGCAGCGTTGGCGGGAGGGCAGATACGCAGTATTTT
CASSVGGRADTQYF
>-|-|TRBV3-1/TRBV3-2|TRBJ1-1
TGTGCCAGCAGCCAAACAGGGAACACTGAAGCTTTCTTT
CASSQTGNTEAFF
>-|TRBD1|TRBV27|TRBJ1-1
TGTGCCAGCAGTCCGCATACAGGGGGAACCACTGAAGCTTTCTTT
CASSPHTGGTTEAFF
>-|TRBD2|TRBV28|TRBJ2-1
TGTGCCAGCAGCTCCCGAGAAGCGGGAGCTGATGAGCAGTTCTTC
CASSSREAGADEQFF
>-|-|TRBV30|TRBJ1-2
TGTGCCTGGAATCCGGGGGAAGGGTCGTATGGCTACACCTTC
CAWNPGEGSYGYTF
>once|TRBD2|TRBV7-2|TRBJ2-3
TGTGCCAGCAGCGCTCTGCGGGGGGCAGATACGCAGTATTTT
CASSALRGADTQYF
>-|-|TRBV7-2|TRBJ2-7
TGTGCCAGCAGCTTACACCCACTCTACGAGCAGTACTTC
CASSLHPLYEQYF
>-|-|TRBV5-1|TRBJ2-2
TGCGCCAGCAGTGAGGGCTGGACCGGGGAGCTGTTTTTT
CASSEGWTGELFF
>-|-|TRBV18|TRBJ1-1
TGTGCCAGCTCACCGATCACAGGAAGAAACACTGAAGCTTTCTTT
CASSPITGRNTEAFF
>-|-|TRBV7-2|TRBJ2-1
TGTGCCAGCAGCTTAGGACAACTCTCCTACAATGAGCAGTTCTTC
CASSLGQLSYNEQFF
>-|TRBD2|TRBV11-1|TRBJ2-1
TGTGCCAGCAGCTTAGCCCTGGGACTAGCGGGAGAGTTACGTAATGAGCAGTTCTTC
CASSLALGLAGELRNEQFF
>-|-|TRBV10-3|TRBJ2-7
TGTGCCATCAGTGAAAGAGCCGGCTACGAGCAGTACTTC
CAISERAGYEQYF
>-|-|TRBV6-6|TRBJ1-5
TGTGCCAGCAGCCACCCCGGTACTAGCAATCAGCCCCAGCATTTT
CASSHPGTSNQPQHF
>once|TRBD1|TRBV5-1|TRBJ2-2
TGCGCCAGCAGCCGGGGACAGGGGTTTTCGAACACCGGGGAGCTGTTTTTT
CASSRGQGFSNTGELFF
>-|-|TRBV10-1|TRBJ2-1
TGCGCCAGCAGTTACCTTCGGGGCAATGAGCAGTTCTTC
CASSYLRGNEQFF
>-|-|TRBV6-5|TRBJ2-5
TGTGCCAGCAGTTACTCGAGTAGCCAACAAGAGACCCAGTACTTC
CASSYSSSQQETQYF
>many|-|TRBV4-2|TRBJ1-6
TGTGCCAGCAGAGAGGGAGGCGGGAATTCACCCCTCCACTTT
CASREGGGNSPLHF
>few|TRBD2|TRBV6-4|TRBJ2-3
TGTGCCAGCAGTACGGGACTAGCGGGAACAGATACGCAGTATTTT
CASSTGLAGTDTQYF
>-|TRBD1|TRBV6-6|TRBJ1-4
TGTGCCAGCACCCACCAGGGGGTAAATGAAAAACTGTTTTTT
CASTHQGVNEKLFF
>-|TRBD1|TRBV7-8|TRBJ1-4
TGTGCCAGCAGCTTGGCGTCGATCAGGGGGCAGAAACTGTTTTTT
CASSLASIRGQKLFF
>-|-|TRBV18|TRBJ1-5
TGTGCCAGCTCACCGAGGGCTCAGCCCCAGCATTTT
CASSPRAQPQHF
>-|TRBD1|TRBV11-2|TRBJ1-1
TGTGCCAGCAGCAAACGACAGGGAAGGAACACTGAAGCTTTCTTT
CASSKRQGRNTEAFF
>-|TRBD1|TRBV19|TRBJ2-6
TGTGCCAGTAGTATAGAACTAACAGGGGCTGGGGCCAACGTCCTGACTTTC
CASSIELTGAGANVLTF
>-|TRBD2|TRBV5-4|TRBJ2-2
TGTGCCAGCAGCCCCCGTCGGCTAGCGGGAGCCGGGGAGCTGTTTTTT
CASSPRRLAGAGELFF
>-|-|TRBV5-1|TRBJ2-1
TGCGCCAGCAGCTTGACCCCCGGGGGCAATGAGCAGTTCTTC
CASSLTPGGNEQFF
>-|TRBD1|TRBV6-1|TRBJ2-2
TGTGCCAGCAGTGAAGCGCACGAGAGGGGGCGAGACACCGGGGAGCTGTTTTTT
CASSEAHERGRDTGELFF
>-|-|TRBV2|TRBJ2-7
TGTGCCAGCAAACTCGACACGAAGAGCTCCTACGAGCAGTACTTC
CASKLDTKSSYEQYF
>-|TRBD1|TRBV7-2|TRBJ2-1
TGTGCCAGCAGCTTTGCCGGGACAGGGAAGAATGAGCAGTTCTTC
CASSFAGTGKNEQFF
>once|TRBD2|TRBV28|TRBJ2-7
TGTGCCACTCAGACTAGCGGGGGGGAATTGGAGCAGTACTTC
CATQTSGGELEQYF
>-|-|TRBV9|TRBJ2-2
TGTGCCAGCAGCGTGGGAGGCGGGGAGCTGTTTTTT
CASSVGGGELFF
>-|TRBD1|TRBV19|TRBJ1-6
TGTGCCAGTACCCCGGGACAGGGAGGATCACCCCTCCACTTT
CASTPGQGGSPLHF
>-|-|TRBV4-1|TRBJ2-1
TGCGCCAGCAGCCTTCCACCTGCTAAGATATACAATGAGCAGTTCTTC
CASSLPPAKIYNEQFF
>-|-|TRBV27|TRBJ2-3
TGTGCCAGCAGTTTCAAGGCTAGAAGCACAGATACGCAGTATTTT
CASSFKARSTDTQYF
>-|-|TRBV25-1|TRBJ2-1
TGTGCGGCCTCCGAGACAGGATCGCACAATGAGCAGTTCTTC
CAASETGSHNEQFF
>-|-|TRBV6-2/TRBV6-3|TRBJ1-1
TGTGCCAGCAGCTTCGGACTAAACACTGAAGCTTTCTTT
CASSFGLNTEAFF